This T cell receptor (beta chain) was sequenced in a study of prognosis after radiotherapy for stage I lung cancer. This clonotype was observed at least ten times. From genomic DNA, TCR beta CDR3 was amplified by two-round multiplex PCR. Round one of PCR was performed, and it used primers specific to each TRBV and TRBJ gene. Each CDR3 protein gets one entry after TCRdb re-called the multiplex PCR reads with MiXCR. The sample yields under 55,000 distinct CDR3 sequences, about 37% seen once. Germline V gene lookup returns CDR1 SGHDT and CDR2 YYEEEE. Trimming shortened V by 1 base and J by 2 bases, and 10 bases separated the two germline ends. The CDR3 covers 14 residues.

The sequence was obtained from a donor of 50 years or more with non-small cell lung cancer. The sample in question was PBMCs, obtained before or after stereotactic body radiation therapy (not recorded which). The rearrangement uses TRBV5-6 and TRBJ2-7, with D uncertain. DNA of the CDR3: TGTGCCAGCAGCTTGAGGGTAATCACCTACGAGCAGTACTTC. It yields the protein CASSLRVITYEQYF.